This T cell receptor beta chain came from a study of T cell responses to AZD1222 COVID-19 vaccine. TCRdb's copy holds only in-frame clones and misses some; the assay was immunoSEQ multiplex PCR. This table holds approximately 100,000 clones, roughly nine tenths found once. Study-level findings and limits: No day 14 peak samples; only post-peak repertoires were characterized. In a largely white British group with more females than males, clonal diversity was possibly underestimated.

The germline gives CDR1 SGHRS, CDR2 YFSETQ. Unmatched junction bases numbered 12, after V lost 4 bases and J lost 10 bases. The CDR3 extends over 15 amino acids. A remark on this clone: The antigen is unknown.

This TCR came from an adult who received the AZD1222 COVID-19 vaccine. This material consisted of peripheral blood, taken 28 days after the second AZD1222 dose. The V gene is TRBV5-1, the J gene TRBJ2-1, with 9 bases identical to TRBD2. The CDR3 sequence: CASSPPTAGGREQFF. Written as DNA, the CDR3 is TGCGCCAGCAGCCCCCCGACAGCGGGAGGACGGGAGCAGTTCTTC.